The present TCR beta chain was sequenced within a study of blood T cell repertoires in COVID-19. The CDR3 totals 14 residues. Between the trimmed V and J ends, which lost 4 bases and 0 bases, there was a span of 9 bases. CDR1 is SGHRS, CDR2 YFSETQ, per germline. Produced via immunoSEQ multiplex PCR; TCRdb's table is partial and in-frame only. Of around 190,000 clones listed, approximately 91% are singletons. The sample taken for sequencing was peripheral blood. This chain connects TRBV5-1 to TRBJ2-3, with a tentative D call TRBD2 (5 bases). The receptor was isolated from a man aged 30 to 45 with acute or convalescent COVID-19. As DNA, the CDR3 is TGCGCCAGCAGCGAGGGAGCTAGCACAGATACGCAGTATTTT. It is translated as CASSEGASTDTQYF.